The rows below give T cell receptor beta chains drawn from one sample of a study of T cell responses to AZD1222 COVID-19 vaccine. This table comes from immunoSEQ multiplex PCR, and its TCRdb copy is limited to in-frame clones, with some not included. The sample carries 87,000 or so clones, around 87% recorded once. This material consisted of peripheral blood, taken on day 0 of AZD1222 vaccination. These receptors originate from an adult in good health. The CDR3 runs from the conserved cysteine through the conserved F or W. The D gene is left open where the match is weak. Rows may omit the clone size; those that give it use once, few, many or a size class.

D gene: TRBD1
V gene: TRBV24-1
J gene: TRBJ2-3
clone size: -
CDR3 DNA: TGTGCCACCAGTGATCGGGACAGGTCCCGCACAGATACGCAGTATTTT
CDR3 protein: CATSDRDRSRTDTQYF

D gene: -
V gene: TRBV11-3
J gene: TRBJ2-1
clone size: -
CDR3 DNA: TGTGCCAGCAGCCGTGGGGGGCAGGCCACGAATGAGCAGTTCTTC
CDR3 protein: CASSRGGQATNEQFF

D gene: -
V gene: TRBV5-8
J gene: TRBJ1-2
clone size: -
CDR3 DNA: TGTGCCAGCAGCATCGGGCGAGACTATGGCTACACCTTC
CDR3 protein: CASSIGRDYGYTF

D gene: TRBD1
V gene: TRBV5-1
J gene: TRBJ2-7
clone size: -
CDR3 DNA: TGCGCCAGCAGCGTGTCCGGACAGGCCGGAAGCTACGAGCAGTACTTC
CDR3 protein: CASSVSGQAGSYEQYF

D gene: TRBD1
V gene: TRBV5-3
J gene: TRBJ1-2
clone size: -
CDR3 DNA: TGTGCCAACACAGACAGGGGAGAAAACTATGGCTACACCTTC
CDR3 protein: CANTDRGENYGYTF

D gene: TRBD1
V gene: TRBV5-4
J gene: TRBJ2-7
clone size: -
CDR3 DNA: TGTGCCAGCAGCTTGGGAGGGACAGGGCCCCAAGAGCAGTACTTC
CDR3 protein: CASSLGGTGPQEQYF

D gene: -
V gene: TRBV3-1/TRBV3-2
J gene: TRBJ2-1
clone size: -
CDR3 DNA: TGTGCCAGCAGCCTAATGGGGGGAGCCAACAATGAGCAGTTCTTC
CDR3 protein: CASSLMGGANNEQFF

D gene: -
V gene: TRBV5-1
J gene: TRBJ2-7
clone size: -
CDR3 DNA: TGCGCCAGCAGCTTGGCGGGGGTGTCCTACGAGCAGTACTTC
CDR3 protein: CASSLAGVSYEQYF

D gene: -
V gene: TRBV7-8
J gene: TRBJ1-6
clone size: -
CDR3 DNA: TGTGCCAGCAGCTTCCCCTCCGGGGGTGACTCACCCCTCCACTTT
CDR3 protein: CASSFPSGGDSPLHF

D gene: -
V gene: TRBV27
J gene: TRBJ1-2
clone size: once
CDR3 DNA: TGTGCCAGCAGTTTATCGGCCCGTCTCCCCCCCGTCACGGGTGGCTACACCTTC
CDR3 protein: CASSLSARLPPVTGGYTF

D gene: -
V gene: TRBV4-3
J gene: TRBJ1-6
clone size: -
CDR3 DNA: TGCGCCAGCAGCCAAGGCCCCTACGCAGGGAAGGATTCACCCCTCCACTTT
CDR3 protein: CASSQGPYAGKDSPLHF

D gene: TRBD2
V gene: TRBV6-1
J gene: TRBJ2-3
clone size: -
CDR3 DNA: TGTGCCAGCAGTGAATTAGGGCGGGGGGGTTCCGATACGCAGTATTTT
CDR3 protein: CASSELGRGGSDTQYF

D gene: -
V gene: TRBV7-8
J gene: TRBJ1-1
clone size: -
CDR3 DNA: TGTGCCAGCAGCTTAGCCCCGGGGAACACTGAAGCTTTCTTT
CDR3 protein: CASSLAPGNTEAFF

D gene: TRBD2
V gene: TRBV13
J gene: TRBJ2-3
clone size: -
CDR3 DNA: TGTGCCAGCAGCTCGGGACTAGCGGGGAGCACAGATACGCAGTATTTT
CDR3 protein: CASSSGLAGSTDTQYF

D gene: TRBD2
V gene: TRBV18
J gene: TRBJ2-5
clone size: -
CDR3 DNA: TGTGCCCTCGCAAGCGGGGGTGGAGAGACCCAGTACTTC
CDR3 protein: CALASGGGETQYF

D gene: TRBD1
V gene: TRBV5-1
J gene: TRBJ1-4
clone size: -
CDR3 DNA: TGCGCCAGCAGCCGGGGACAGACCAATGAAAAACTGTTTTTT
CDR3 protein: CASSRGQTNEKLFF

D gene: -
V gene: TRBV27
J gene: TRBJ1-5
clone size: -
CDR3 DNA: TGTGCCAGCAGTTTGTCCGGTTATCAGCCCCAGCATTTT
CDR3 protein: CASSLSGYQPQHF

D gene: TRBD1
V gene: TRBV19
J gene: TRBJ1-1
clone size: once
CDR3 DNA: TGTGCCAGTAGTATAGGGGAGGGGGCTGTCACTGAAGCTTTCTTT
CDR3 protein: CASSIGEGAVTEAFF

D gene: TRBD2
V gene: TRBV28
J gene: TRBJ2-7
clone size: -
CDR3 DNA: TGTGCCAGCAGTTCTGGGGGGGGATCCTACGAGCAGTACTTC
CDR3 protein: CASSSGGGSYEQYF

D gene: -
V gene: TRBV5-6
J gene: TRBJ2-1
clone size: -
CDR3 DNA: TGTGCCAGCAGCTTGTCGGGGAATGAGCAGTTCTTC
CDR3 protein: CASSLSGNEQFF

D gene: -
V gene: TRBV13
J gene: TRBJ1-5
clone size: -
CDR3 DNA: TGTGCCAGCAGTTTGGGTAATCAGCCCCAGCATTTT
CDR3 protein: CASSLGNQPQHF

D gene: -
V gene: TRBV3-1/TRBV3-2
J gene: TRBJ2-1
clone size: -
CDR3 DNA: TGTGCCAGCAGCCAAGGCTGGGCTACTCGCTCCTACAATGAGCAGTTCTTC
CDR3 protein: CASSQGWATRSYNEQFF

D gene: -
V gene: TRBV2
J gene: TRBJ2-3
clone size: -
CDR3 DNA: TGTGCCAGCAGGGGAGAGGGGCTGGCAGATACGCAGTATTTT
CDR3 protein: CASRGEGLADTQYF

D gene: TRBD2
V gene: TRBV6-4
J gene: TRBJ2-2
clone size: -
CDR3 DNA: TGTGCCAGCTCGAGCGGGGGCGTGAACACCGGGGAGCTGTTTTTT
CDR3 protein: CASSSGGVNTGELFF

D gene: -
V gene: TRBV12-3/TRBV12-4
J gene: TRBJ1-1
clone size: medium-sized
CDR3 DNA: TGTGCCAGCATTCTCCCTGGAGGCACTGAAGCTTTCTTT
CDR3 protein: CASILPGGTEAFF

D gene: -
V gene: TRBV5-1
J gene: TRBJ1-2
clone size: -
CDR3 DNA: TGCGCCAGCAGCGAAGGACTCGACAATACTGGCTACACCTTC
CDR3 protein: CASSEGLDNTGYTF

D gene: TRBD2
V gene: TRBV10-3
J gene: TRBJ2-3
clone size: -
CDR3 DNA: TGTGCCATCAGACCCGGGACTAGCGGGGGGGCTAGCACAGATACGCAGTATTTT
CDR3 protein: CAIRPGTSGGASTDTQYF

D gene: -
V gene: TRBV29-1
J gene: TRBJ2-3
clone size: -
CDR3 DNA: TGCAGCGTTGCGGCCCATAGGGGGGCCCAGGGGGATACGCAGTATTTT
CDR3 protein: CSVAAHRGAQGDTQYF

D gene: -
V gene: TRBV14
J gene: TRBJ2-7
clone size: -
CDR3 DNA: TGTGCCAGCAGCCAAGATATGAGGGACCCGACCCCCTACGAGCAGTACTTC
CDR3 protein: CASSQDMRDPTPYEQYF

D gene: TRBD1
V gene: TRBV27
J gene: TRBJ1-1
clone size: -
CDR3 DNA: TGTGCCAGCAGTCCGGACAGGGGCACTGAAGCTTTCTTT
CDR3 protein: CASSPDRGTEAFF

D gene: -
V gene: TRBV12-3/TRBV12-4
J gene: TRBJ2-5
clone size: -
CDR3 DNA: TGTGCCAGCAGTTTTTTCCCATCGGCGGGCCAGTACTTC
CDR3 protein: CASSFFPSAGQYF

D gene: -
V gene: TRBV19
J gene: TRBJ1-2
clone size: -
CDR3 DNA: TGTGCCAGTAGAATCCTTGGACCTAACTATGGCTACACCTTC
CDR3 protein: CASRILGPNYGYTF

D gene: -
V gene: TRBV29-1
J gene: TRBJ2-5
clone size: -
CDR3 DNA: TGCAGCGTTGAATTGGTGAGGCAAGAGACCCAGTACTTC
CDR3 protein: CSVELVRQETQYF

D gene: TRBD1
V gene: TRBV7-2
J gene: TRBJ1-1
clone size: few
CDR3 DNA: TGTGCCAGCACCGGGACAGGGGAGGACACTGAAGCTTTCTTT
CDR3 protein: CASTGTGEDTEAFF

D gene: -
V gene: TRBV2
J gene: TRBJ1-1
clone size: -
CDR3 DNA: TGTGCCAGCTTGGGGGGGTACACTGAAGCTTTCTTT
CDR3 protein: CASLGGYTEAFF

D gene: -
V gene: TRBV2
J gene: TRBJ2-7
clone size: few
CDR3 DNA: TGTGCCAGCAGTGATCGTCCGGACAGCTCCTACGAGCAGTACTTC
CDR3 protein: CASSDRPDSSYEQYF

D gene: -
V gene: TRBV6-2/TRBV6-3
J gene: TRBJ1-1
clone size: -
CDR3 DNA: TGTGCCAGCAGTTACTCCTCTCACAGGCTGAACACTGAAGCTTTCTTT
CDR3 protein: CASSYSSHRLNTEAFF

D gene: -
V gene: TRBV27
J gene: TRBJ2-3
clone size: -
CDR3 DNA: TGTGCCAGCAGTTTGGGGACAATTAGCACAGATACGCAGTATTTT
CDR3 protein: CASSLGTISTDTQYF

D gene: TRBD1
V gene: TRBV24-1
J gene: TRBJ1-1
clone size: -
CDR3 DNA: TGTGCCACCAGTGGGACAGGGAGGACTGAAGCTTTCTTT
CDR3 protein: CATSGTGRTEAFF

D gene: TRBD1
V gene: TRBV5-1
J gene: TRBJ2-7
clone size: -
CDR3 DNA: TGCGCCAGCAGCTTGGTGGGACAGGTGGGCGAGCAGTACTTC
CDR3 protein: CASSLVGQVGEQYF

D gene: -
V gene: TRBV5-1
J gene: TRBJ2-2
clone size: -
CDR3 DNA: TGCGCCAGCAGCTTCACCGGGACGGTTTCCCACGGGGAGCTGTTTTTT
CDR3 protein: CASSFTGTVSHGELFF

D gene: -
V gene: TRBV12-3/TRBV12-4
J gene: TRBJ1-1
clone size: -
CDR3 DNA: TGTGCCAGCACCCTCCGGGACACTGAAGCTTTCTTT
CDR3 protein: CASTLRDTEAFF

D gene: -
V gene: TRBV27
J gene: TRBJ1-4
clone size: -
CDR3 DNA: TGTGCCAGCAGTTCGTCGCGGGGTACTAATGAAAAACTGTTTTTT
CDR3 protein: CASSSSRGTNEKLFF

D gene: -
V gene: TRBV5-8
J gene: TRBJ2-5
clone size: few
CDR3 DNA: TGTGCCAGCAGCCCGACTAGCCAAGAGACCCAGTACTTC
CDR3 protein: CASSPTSQETQYF

D gene: -
V gene: TRBV7-2
J gene: TRBJ2-5
clone size: -
CDR3 DNA: TGTGCCAGCAGTTCACCGGGCAGGGGAGAGACCCAGTACTTC
CDR3 protein: CASSSPGRGETQYF

D gene: -
V gene: TRBV3-1/TRBV3-2
J gene: TRBJ1-2
clone size: -
CDR3 DNA: TGTGCCAGCAGCCAAGTGTCGGCTTTCGGCTACACCTTC
CDR3 protein: CASSQVSAFGYTF

D gene: -
V gene: TRBV9
J gene: TRBJ1-6
clone size: -
CDR3 DNA: TGTGCCAGCAGCGTAGGCGGGGGAAGCTCCTATAATTCACCCCTCCACTTT
CDR3 protein: CASSVGGGSSYNSPLHF

D gene: -
V gene: TRBV29-1
J gene: TRBJ1-5
clone size: -
CDR3 DNA: TGCAGCACTAAGGATAGCAATCAGCCCCAGCATTTT
CDR3 protein: CSTKDSNQPQHF

D gene: -
V gene: TRBV24-1
J gene: TRBJ1-4
clone size: -
CDR3 DNA: TGTGCCACCAGTGAAAAGGGGAGCGTTCGGACTAATGAAAAACTGTTTTTT
CDR3 protein: CATSEKGSVRTNEKLFF

D gene: TRBD1
V gene: TRBV19
J gene: TRBJ2-7
clone size: -
CDR3 DNA: TGTGCCAGTAGTAGGGACAGAAGCTCCTACGAGCAGTACTTC
CDR3 protein: CASSRDRSSYEQYF

D gene: -
V gene: TRBV9
J gene: TRBJ1-2
clone size: once
CDR3 DNA: TGTGCCAGCAGCGTAGAAGGCCTTAACTATGGCTACACCTTC
CDR3 protein: CASSVEGLNYGYTF

D gene: -
V gene: TRBV7-8
J gene: TRBJ1-3
clone size: -
CDR3 DNA: TGTGCCAGCAGCGTTGGACGGAAAAGCTCTGGAAACACCATATATTTT
CDR3 protein: CASSVGRKSSGNTIYF

D gene: -
V gene: TRBV1
J gene: TRBJ1-4
clone size: -
CDR3 DNA: TGCACCAGCAGCCAAAGATGTAATGAAAAACTGTTTTTT
CDR3 protein: CTSSQRCNEKLFF

D gene: -
V gene: TRBV4-3
J gene: TRBJ1-5
clone size: -
CDR3 DNA: TGCGCCAGCAGCCAACAAGGAGATAGCAATCAGCCCCAGCATTTT
CDR3 protein: CASSQQGDSNQPQHF

D gene: -
V gene: TRBV4-1
J gene: TRBJ2-1
clone size: -
CDR3 DNA: TGCGCCAGCAGCCACCCACGGACTCCCTTAGACGAGCAGTTCTTC
CDR3 protein: CASSHPRTPLDEQFF